This TCR beta chain comes out of a study of naive and memory T cell subsets. Study-wide results and limits: Possibly reflecting memory cells re-expressing CD45RA, a few larger clonotypes occurred in naive repertoires, especially CD8.

This clonotype was observed a handful of times. The antigen is unknown. This CDR3 spans 15 amino acids. J gave up 5 bases and V 7 bases, and 9 bases lay outside the gene matches. Germline V gene lookup returns CDR1 SNHLY and CDR2 FYNNEI. An equimolar mix of two oligonucleotides served as the beta constant-region primer for TRBC1 and TRBC2. Nested alpha and beta constant-region primers with the SP2 primer drove four PCR rounds on ligated cDNA. MiXCR, run by TCRdb on the UMI-ligation and nested PCR reads, gives a single entry per CDR3 protein. The data contain approximately 150,000 distinct CDR3 sequences, under 25% of them seen just once; the ten biggest clones take up about 0.57%.

The TCR sequence derives from a human donor in good health. Material for sequencing was naive CD8+ T cells from blood. The V gene is TRBV2, the J gene TRBJ2-1; the match to TRBD2 covers 9 bases. The CDR3 sequence: CASNRAGGPDNEQFF. The DNA of the CDR3 is TGTGCCAGCAATCGTGCGGGAGGGCCGGACAATGAGCAGTTCTTC.